Ten or more counts support the clone carrying this T cell receptor beta chain. CDR1 is DFQATT and CDR2 is SNEGSKA in the germline V gene (reference sequence). The V segment lost 2 bases and the J segment 5 bases; nucleotides outside the gene matches: 9. There are 16 residues in the CDR3. The data originate from a study of human T cells and chemical hapten exposure. TCRdb fed the RACE reads into MiXCR, producing one record per CDR3 protein. The data contain 350,000 to 400,000 distinct CDR3 sequences, approximately 5% of them seen just once; the ten biggest clones take up 2% to 3%. This sample's time point: pre-sensitization, week 0. Treatment noted: therapeutic diphenylcyclopropenone sensitization with weekly scalp DPC.

V gene TRBV20-1 combines with J gene TRBJ1-1; 12 bases map to TRBD1. Specimen: whole blood, collected in connection with sensitization to the hapten diphenylcyclopropenone (DPC). The clonotype was recovered from a woman aged 45-59 years with alopecia areata. Some clones in this sample may be carry-over from other donors' samples. The CDR3 region is CSARPAGQGAQTEAFF. The DNA for the CDR3 is TGCAGTGCTAGACCCGCGGGACAGGGGGCTCAAACTGAAGCTTTCTTT.